The TCR beta chain under discussion was sequenced for a study of shared clonotypes between healthy human individuals. As for the study in general: Donors had three CD4 naive, three CD4 memory, two CD8 naive and one CD8 memory plate apiece.

Notes on the study in general: Blood was the sole source, and tissue repertoires probably differ.

The repertoire was sequenced with immunoSEQ multiplex PCR; TCRdb's copy has only in-frame clones and lacks some. The data hold roughly 100,000 clones, with less than 80% observed a single time. Points on this clone: Its matching antigen is unknown.

The CDR3 runs to 14 residues. From germline, CDR1 is MNHEY and CDR2 SVGAGI. After removal of 5 bases from V and 6 bases from J, the junction contained 3 bases not matched to a gene. The chain combines TRBV6-5 with TRBJ2-1; 11 nucleotides align to TRBD1. The sequenced sample was memory CD8+ T cells sorted from blood. Sample subset: CD45RO+ cells pooled with CCR7-negative TemRA cells. This sequence originates from a woman in her 30s in good health. DNA of the CDR3: TGTGCCAGCAGTACCGGGACAGGGGGCAATGAGCAGTTCTTC. Its protein is CASSTGTGGNEQFF.